The 23 T cell receptor beta chains listed next were all sequenced from one sample in a study of blood T cell repertoires in COVID-19. The data were produced by immunoSEQ multiplex PCR, yet TCRdb's version contains in-frame clones alone and is incomplete. The table shows tens of thousands of clones, with around 86% occurring only once. Material for sequencing was peripheral blood. These receptor sequences come from a man aged 50 or older in a cohort sampled during active COVID-19.

This rearrangement joins TRBV27 to TRBJ2-1; D possibly corresponds to TRBD1 (6 bases). In germline, CDR1 is MNHEY, CDR2 SMNVEV (reference sequence). This CDR3 region has 15 residues. Deletions cut 2 bases from V and 6 bases from J, with 14 bases between. The CDR3 DNA reads TGTGCCAGCAGTTTAGTGGGGACAACGCGCAATGAGCAGTTCTTC. It translates to CASSLVGTTRNEQFF.

This sequence joins TRBV5-8 and TRBJ2-1; D not certain. V was shortened by 4 bases and J by 3 bases, with 17 bases between the two germline ends. CDR1 and CDR2 from the germline V gene are SGHTS and YDEGEE. The CDR3 runs to 16 residues. The CDR3 region has the DNA TGTGCCAGCAGCCCTGAGATCCTAGTAGTCTACAATGAGCAGTTCTTC. The encoded protein is CASSPEILVVYNEQFF.

This clone was seen a handful of times. The rearrangement links TRBV4-1 to TRBJ2-5, with 8 bases matching TRBD2. Looked up from germline, CDR1 is MGHRA and CDR2 is YSYEKL. V shed 4 bases, J shed 2 bases, and the junction held 12 bases outside the gene matches. The CDR3 has 17 residues. The CDR3 nucleotides are TGCGCCAGCAGCCTTACGGGGGGGGTGACTATTCAAGAGACCCAGTACTTC. Its protein product is CASSLTGGVTIQETQYF.

This clone has ten or more counts. The V gene is TRBV13, the J gene TRBJ1-3; 7 bases agree with TRBD1. V dropped 2 bases and J dropped 6; count of bases not matched to a gene: 4. CDR3 length: 14 amino acids. Germline values: CDR1 PRHDT, CDR2 FYEKMQ (reference sequence). CDR3 sequence: CASSLRGPVNTIYF. CDR3 nucleotides: TGTGCCAGCAGCTTAAGGGGGCCGGTAAACACCATATATTTT.

The genes are TRBV5-5 and TRBJ2-1; a weak D match, TRBD1 (5 bases). Germline assignment: CDR1 SGHKS and CDR2 YYEKEE (reference sequence). V lost 4 bases to trimming and J lost 6 bases, with 17 bases between them. The CDR3 has 15 amino acids. For the CDR3, the DNA is TGTGCCAGCAGCGGGTGGGGCCCAGTAGTCAATGAGCAGTTCTTC. Its translation: CASSGWGPVVNEQFF.

This sequence joins TRBV25-1 and TRBJ2-3; tentatively, D is TRBD2 (6 bases). The germline V gene has CDR1 MGHDK and CDR2 SYGVNS. Trimming pared 5 bases from V and 3 bases from J, leaving 15 bases between. There are 15 residues in the CDR3. The CDR3, as DNA: TGTGCCAGCAGTCACCCGGGCGGAGGGACAGATACGCAGTATTTT. Translating it yields CASSHPGGGTDTQYF.

The chain links TRBV6-2 or TRBV6-3 to TRBJ1-5; no clear D gene. V was clipped by 6 bases and J by 1 base, with 10 bases between them. In germline, CDR1 is MNHEY, CDR2 SVGEGT. The CDR3 is made up of 14 amino acids. As DNA, the CDR3 is TGTGCCAGCAGCCTACAGAGAAGCAATCAGCCCCAGCATTTT. Translation: CASSLQRSNQPQHF.

Details on this clone: No DNA is shown, since the ends of the CDR3 on it are uncertain; the CDR3 is the one TCRdb lists. The chain joins TRBV5-1 to TRBJ2-5; TRBD2 is taken as the D call from the table, unchecked against the DNA. The CDR3 sequence runs 15 residues, both termini included. Germline V gene data show CDR1 as SGHRS and CDR2 as YFSETQ. CDR3 in amino acids: CASSPSAPGEGTQYF.

The chain couples TRBV29-1 to TRBJ2-7; 10 positions match TRBD1. V trimming: 6 bases; J trimming: 7 bases; junction bases outside the gene matches: 12. CDR1 is SQVTM, CDR2 ANQGSEA, per germline. The CDR3 is 14 amino acids. DNA of the CDR3: TGCAGCGTCGCCCTCGGGACAGGGGTAGGGGAGCAGTACTTC. Translation gives CSVALGTGVGEQYF.

The rearrangement uses TRBV13 and TRBJ1-5; D perhaps matches TRBD1 (5 bases). CDR1 is PRHDT, CDR2 FYEKMQ, per germline (reference sequence). The CDR3 has 12 residues. Trimming left V 5 bases short and J 5 bases short, with 7 bases between. The CDR3 region has the DNA TGTGCCAGCAGCGAAGGGGATCAGCCCCAGCATTTT. Protein sequence: CASSEGDQPQHF.

V and J are TRBV6-5 and TRBJ1-1; D unresolved. The CDR3 has 14 amino acids. CDR1 and CDR2 from the germline V gene are MNHEY and SVGAGI. Trimming stripped 6 bases from V and 3 bases from J, with 14 bases between. The CDR3 protein is CASSKASAYTEAFF. The CDR3 nucleotides are TGTGCCAGCAGCAAAGCTTCAGCGTACACTGAAGCTTTCTTT.

The chain couples TRBV7-9 to TRBJ2-1; 9 nucleotides agree with TRBD2. V dropped 5 bases and J dropped 9; count of bases not matched to a gene: 14. The CDR3 consists of 16 residues. Germline V gene data show CDR1 as SEHNR and CDR2 as FQNEAQ (reference sequence). DNA for the CDR3: TGTGCCAGCAGCGGGATACTAGAGCGGGAGGACTTTGAGCAGTTCTTC. Amino acids: CASSGILEREDFEQFF. Together with reference TRBV7-9 and TRBJ2-1, the CDR3 gives the full variable domain: DTGVSQNPRHKITKRGQNVTFRCDPISEHNRLYWYRQTLGQGPEFLTYFQNEAQLEKSRLLSDRFSAERPKGSFSTLEIQRTEQGDSAMYLCASSGILEREDFEQFFGPGTRLTVL.

The genes are TRBV12-5 and TRBJ2-1, with TRBD2 identical over 10 bases. Per germline, CDR1 LGHNT and CDR2 FRNRAP. Germline trimming cut 5 bases from V and 3 bases from J; bases unmatched to any gene: 4. CDR3 length: 15 residues. The CDR3 nucleotides read TGTGCTAGTGGTAACGAGCGGGGGGGCTACAATGAGCAGTTCTTC. Translated: CASGNERGGYNEQFF.

The chain couples TRBV5-6 to TRBJ1-2; TRBD1 is a possible D gene (5 bases). V gave up 4 bases and J gave up 4 bases, with 11 bases separating them. The germline CDR1 and CDR2 sequences are SGHDT and YYEEEE. There are 13 residues in the CDR3. The CDR3 sequence: CASSIDSRYGYTF. The CDR3 nucleotides read TGTGCCAGCAGCATTGACAGCCGCTATGGCTACACCTTC.

The rearrangement joins TRBV23-1 to TRBJ1-1, with D uncertain. TRBV23-1 is designated an ORF whose function remains uncertain. The CDR3 has 15 amino acids. The germline V and J ends were trimmed by 3 bases and 4 bases, with 15 bases remaining between them. The CDR3 sequence is CASSHLPLGGTEAFF. CDR3 nucleotides: TGCGCCAGCAGTCACCTTCCCCTCGGTGGCACTGAAGCTTTCTTT.

The chain employs TRBV7-2 and TRBJ1-6; D remains unclear. The CDR3 contains 16 residues. CDR1 is SGHTA and CDR2 is FQGNSA in the germline V gene. V dropped 2 bases and J dropped 0 bases, with 8 bases sitting between them. The CDR3 DNA sequence: TGTGCCAGCAGCTTACGCAGAATCTCCTATAATTCACCCCTCCACTTT. This gives the protein CASSLRRISYNSPLHF.

The CDR3 region is CASSLGGTSSYEQYF. The CDR3 nucleotides read TGTGCCAGCAGCTTAGGGGGGACTAGCTCCTACGAGCAGTACTTC. The V call is TRBV7-2, the J call TRBJ2-7; TRBD2 matches at 8 bases. The ends lost 1 base at V and 0 bases at J; junction bases unmatched: 2. The germline CDR1 and CDR2 sequences are SGHTA and FQGNSA. The length of the CDR3 is 15 residues. Complete variable domain (other parts from reference TRBV7-2 and TRBJ2-7): GAGVSQSPSNKVTEKGKDVELRCDPISGHTALYWYRQSLGQGLEFLIYFQGNSAPDKSGLPSDRFSAERTGGSVSTLTIQRTQQEDSAVYLCASSLGGTSSYEQYFGPGTRLTVT.

The chain employs TRBV3-1 (or the pseudogene TRBV3-2) and TRBJ2-1; TRBD2 aligns across 7 bases. CDR3 length: 17 amino acids. Germline CDR1 and CDR2: LGHDT and YNNKEL (reference sequence). The junction had 12 bases not matched to a gene; V was cut back by 5 bases and J by 2 bases. CDR3 residues: CASSSPSLARPYNEQFF. The CDR3 nucleotides read TGTGCCAGCAGCTCCCCCTCACTAGCGAGACCCTACAATGAGCAGTTCTTC.

The chain uses TRBV7-2 and TRBJ2-3, with TRBD2 matching over 8 bases. J lost 1 base, V lost 10 bases, and 4 bases had no gene match. The germline CDR1 and CDR2 sequences are SGHTA and FQGNSA. This CDR3 is built from 13 residues. CDR3 nucleotide sequence: TGTGCCACCCGGGGGGGGCGCACAGATACGCAGTATTTT. It codes for CATRGGRTDTQYF.

The genes are TRBV6-4 and TRBJ2-1, with 8 bases identical to TRBD1. The CDR3 covers 13 residues. Germline loops: CDR1 MRHNA, CDR2 SNTAGT. V was pared by 3 bases and J by 10 bases, with 5 bases of the junction left unmatched. CDR3 sequence reads: CASSEDREGEQFF. CDR3 coding DNA: TGTGCCAGCAGTGAGGACAGGGAAGGCGAGCAGTTCTTC.

The chain links TRBV6-2 or TRBV6-3 to TRBJ1-2; D might be TRBD1 (5 bases). V lost 5 bases and J lost 6, with 10 bases in between. This CDR3 spans 12 amino acids. Germline assignment: CDR1 MNHEY and CDR2 SVGEGT. CDR3 sequence reads: CASSPRVHGYTF. CDR3 coding DNA: TGTGCCAGCAGTCCCAGGGTCCATGGCTACACCTTC.

V usage is TRBV4-1 and J usage is TRBJ1-1; D might be TRBD1 (5 bases). V lost 2 bases and J 1 base, leaving 11 bases between the germline ends. CDR1 is MGHRA, CDR2 YSYEKL, per germline. CDR3 length equals 15 residues. The CDR3, as DNA: TGCGCCAGCAGCCAAATGGAAACAGGGAACACTGAAGCTTTCTTT. Translation gives CASSQMETGNTEAFF.

The V gene is TRBV9, the J gene TRBJ2-3, with TRBD1 identical over 8 bases. Germline V gene lookup returns CDR1 SGDLS and CDR2 YYNGEE. The ends lost 3 bases at V and 2 bases at J; junction bases unmatched: 2. The CDR3 is 14 residues long. As DNA, the CDR3 is TGTGCCAGCAGCGAGGACAGGGTCACAGATACGCAGTATTTT. Its protein product is CASSEDRVTDTQYF.